The sequence of this T cell receptor beta chain was determined in a study of blood T cell repertoires in COVID-19. Source study methods: Amplification from reference gene primers served as the basis for estimated nucleated cell counts. Profiled with immunoSEQ multiplex PCR; TCRdb holds only in-frame clones, not every one. The V and J calls and clone size are taken from that table; D and trimming were inferred from the DNA. Among tens of thousands of clones listed, around 84% were seen once. The germline V gene has CDR1 MNHEY and CDR2 SVGEGT. CDR3 length: 17 amino acids. On this clone itself: The junction does not match germline at one end; this may be a read error.

The source is a human donor in a cohort sampled during active or convalescent COVID-19. J is TRBJ2-5 and V is TRBV6-2 or TRBV6-3; 12 nucleotides match TRBD2. Input material: peripheral blood. The CDR3 sequence: CASSYSIRLAGGSEDHF. DNA for the CDR3: TGTGCCAGCAGTTACTCGATCCGCCTAGCGGGGGGGAGTGAAGATCACTTC.